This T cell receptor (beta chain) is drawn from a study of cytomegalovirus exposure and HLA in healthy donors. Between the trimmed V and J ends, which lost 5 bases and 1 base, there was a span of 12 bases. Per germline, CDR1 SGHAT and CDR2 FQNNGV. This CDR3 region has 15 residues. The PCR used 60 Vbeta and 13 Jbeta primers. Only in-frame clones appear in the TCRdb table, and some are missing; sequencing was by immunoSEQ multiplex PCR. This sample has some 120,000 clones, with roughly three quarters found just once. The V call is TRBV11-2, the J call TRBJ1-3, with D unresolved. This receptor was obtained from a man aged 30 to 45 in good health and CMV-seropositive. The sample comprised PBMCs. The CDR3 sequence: CASSTRVRSGNTIYF. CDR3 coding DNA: TGTGCCAGCAGCACCCGAGTACGATCTGGAAACACCATATATTTT.